The clone carrying this T cell receptor beta chain has only a few counts. This specimen belongs to a study of CD8+CD57+ T cells in acquired aplastic anemia. Investigators profiled TCR beta VDJ and CDR3 from genomic DNA template. TCRdb re-analysed the reads in MiXCR, keeping a single row per CDR3 protein. Of about 68,000 distinct CDR3 sequences in the sample, approximately 50% are singletons; the top ten hold around 8.3%. Germline CDR1 is SGHAT and CDR2 is FQDESV (reference sequence). Trimming removed 0 bases from V and 4 bases from J; junction bases left unmatched: 1. The CDR3 sequence is 14 residues long.

The gene calls are TRBV11-1 and TRBJ2-7; TRBD1 matches 9 bases. Sequencing input: sorted CD4+, CD8+, or CD8+CD57+ T cells (not recorded which) from PBMCs. The clonotype comes from a human donor in good health, serving as a control. The CDR3 DNA is TGTGCCAGCAGCTTAGCCGGGACAGGGTACGAGCAGTACTTC. As protein: CASSLAGTGYEQYF.